This T cell receptor (beta chain) emerged from a study of blood T cell repertoires in COVID-19. Study-level background: Material from acute and convalescent COVID-19 was sourced from the United States, Italy and Spain. Sources were T cells, B-cell-depleted T cells, or PBMCs; the material itself was cDNA or gDNA.

V lost 4 bases and J lost 7, with 17 bases in between. Germline V gives CDR1 SGHRS, CDR2 YFSETQ. The CDR3 loop spans 15 amino acids. Profiled with immunoSEQ multiplex PCR; TCRdb holds only in-frame clones, not every one. Of fewer than 100,000 clones in the sample, 80% are singletons; the top ten hold over 9%. The sample comprised peripheral blood. This TCR came from a woman aged 70-85 years with acute or convalescent COVID-19. The J gene is TRBJ2-2, the V gene TRBV5-1; the D gene is possibly TRBD2 (6 bases). The CDR3 region has the DNA TGCGCCAGCAGCCCGAGGGTCGGGGGTGACGGGGAGCTGTTTTTT. This sequence encodes CASSPRVGGDGELFF.